A single sample is the source of the 17 T cell receptor beta chains below, sequenced in a study of shared clonotypes between healthy human individuals. Method: immunoSEQ multiplex PCR; TCRdb's copy keeps in-frame clones and lacks some. This table has a few million clones, approximately 95% appearing once. The specimen was naive CD4+ T cells sorted from blood. Subset given: CD45RA+ positively selected. The source is a man between 18 and 29 years old in good health.

The chain is built from TRBV6-1 and TRBJ1-1; D not certain. With 4 bases removed from V and 6 bases from J, the gap between germline ends came to 9 bases. CDR3 length: 12 amino acids. Germline loops: CDR1 MNHNS, CDR2 SASEGT. CDR3 DNA sequence: TGTGCCAGCAGTGTATCTTTGGCTGAAGCTTTCTTT. Amino acids: CASSVSLAEAFF.

The V and J genes are TRBV11-3 and TRBJ1-5; a weak D match, TRBD1 (6 bases). Germline V gene data show CDR1 as SGHNT and CDR2 as YENEEA. Trimming took 1 base from V and 1 from J, leaving 14 bases between them. The CDR3 loop spans 17 amino acids. The chain's CDR3 is CASSLGLRDRSNQPQHF. In DNA, the CDR3 is TGTGCCAGCAGCTTAGGCCTCCGTGACAGGAGCAATCAGCCCCAGCATTTT.

Regarding this clone: This CDR3 is also generated by other DNA sequences in the sample. The CDR3: CASRTSGANVLTF. The DNA of the CDR3 is TGTGCCAGCCGGACCTCTGGGGCCAACGTCCTGACTTTC. This chain connects TRBV2 to TRBJ2-6; D call uncertain. Trimming shortened V by 8 bases and J by 0 bases, and 5 bases separated the two germline ends. The V gene's germline CDR1 is SNHLY and CDR2 FYNNEI. The CDR3 covers 13 residues.

V usage is TRBV28 and J usage is TRBJ1-2; D call uncertain. V dropped 5 bases and J dropped 2 bases, with 15 bases sitting between them. The germline gives CDR1 MDHEN, CDR2 SYDVKM. The CDR3 is 15 amino acids. The CDR3 loop reads CASSPRHLTNYGYTF. CDR3 in DNA: TGTGCCAGCAGTCCGCGACATTTAACAAACTATGGCTACACCTTC.

The rearrangement uses TRBV10-3 and TRBJ1-2; D call uncertain. Germline CDR1 and CDR2: ENHRY and SYGVKD. The CDR3 consists of 13 residues. Trimming cost V 10 bases and J 0 bases, with 12 bases left between them. CDR3 sequence reads: CATDGESNYGYTF. DNA for the CDR3: TGTGCCACAGACGGCGAATCTAACTATGGCTACACCTTC.

In DNA, the CDR3 is TGTGCCAGCTCACCAAGCCTGAAAACAGATACGCAGTATTTT. Amino acid sequence: CASSPSLKTDTQYF. This chain joins TRBV18 and TRBJ2-3, with D unresolved. The germline gives CDR1 KGHSH, CDR2 LQKENI. The CDR3 has 14 amino acids. V dropped 2 bases and J dropped 3 bases, with 9 bases sitting between them.

The gene calls are TRBV7-4 and TRBJ2-5, with 10 bases lining up with TRBD2. This CDR3 region has 15 residues. The J segment lost 5 bases and the V segment lost 4 bases, leaving 7 bases of the junction unmatched. From germline, CDR1 is SGHVT and CDR2 SQSDAQ. The CDR3 sequence is CASSCTGTSAETQYF. The CDR3 coding sequence is TGTGCCAGCAGCTGCACCGGGACTAGCGCTGAGACCCAGTACTTC. The variable domain in full, with the rest retrieved from reference TRBV7-4 and TRBJ2-5, is GAGVSQSPRYKVAKRGRDVALRCDSISGHVTLYWYRQTLGQGSEVLTYSQSDAQRDKSGRPSGRFSAERPERSVSTLKIQRTEQGDSAVYLCASSCTGTSAETQYFGPGTRLLVL.

V usage is TRBV15 and J usage is TRBJ2-7; D might be TRBD2 (5 bases). CDR1 LNHNV and CDR2 YYDKDF come from the germline V gene (reference sequence). CDR3 length equals 16 residues. Trimming pared 4 bases from V and 3 bases from J, leaving 19 bases between. CDR3 nucleotide sequence: TGTGCCACCAGCAAATCCCCGGACTTTCTGGTCTACGAGCAGTACTTC. This encodes CATSKSPDFLVYEQYF.

The chain combines TRBV21-1 with TRBJ2-5; TRBD1, the table's D call, lacks a check against the DNA. TRBV21-1 constitutes a pseudogene. The CDR3 loop spans 16 amino acids. CDR3 residues: CASSKSLDRGRETQYF. CDR3 in DNA: TGTGCCAGCAGCAAATCCCTGGACAGGGGTAGGGAGACCCAGTACTTC.

Notes on this clone: This same CDR3 is encoded by further DNA sequences in the sample. V usage is TRBV10-3 and J usage is TRBJ1-1; D not certain. The CDR3 runs 14 residues. Trimming pared 2 bases from V and 0 bases from J, leaving 7 bases between. The V gene's germline CDR1 is ENHRY and CDR2 SYGVKD. CDR3 DNA sequence: TGTGCCATCAGTGAGCGGGAAATGAACACTGAAGCTTTCTTT. Its protein product is CAISEREMNTEAFF.

The CDR3 loop is CASSSVPRANYEQYF. CDR3 DNA sequence: TGTGCCAGCAGTTCCGTGCCCAGGGCAAACTACGAGCAGTACTTC. The chain links TRBV27 to TRBJ2-7; the D gene is possibly TRBD1 (5 bases). The V gene lost 4 bases and the J gene lost 3 bases, with 16 bases spanning the gap. The CDR3 is 15 residues long. The V gene's germline CDR1 is MNHEY and CDR2 SMNVEV (reference sequence).

This chain joins TRBV2 and TRBJ1-3; a possible D gene is TRBD1 (6 bases). This CDR3 has 15 residues. Germline CDR1 and CDR2: SNHLY and FYNNEI. Deletions cut 6 bases from V and 4 bases from J, with 16 bases between. The CDR3 sequence: CASSTSGATGNTIYF. The DNA for the CDR3 is TGTGCCAGCAGCACTTCAGGGGCTACGGGAAACACCATATATTTT.

This chain joins TRBV4-2 and TRBJ2-3; 15 bases map to TRBD2. Germline V gene data show CDR1 as LGHNA and CDR2 as YNFKEQ. This CDR3 is 21 amino acids long. V lost 2 bases to trimming and J lost 2 bases; unmatched junction nucleotides: 14. This CDR3 is CASSQRSPGLAGGRVTDTQYF. CDR3 nucleotide sequence: TGTGCCAGCAGCCAACGGTCCCCGGGACTAGCGGGGGGACGTGTCACAGATACGCAGTATTTT.

The rearrangement joins TRBV30 to TRBJ2-5; D might be TRBD1 (5 bases). V was cut by 0 bases and J by 5 bases, with 10 bases left in between. The CDR3 contains 13 residues. Germline lookup yields CDR1 GTSNPN and CDR2 SVGIG (reference sequence). The CDR3 DNA reads as TGTGCCTGGAGTGTACTGGGGCGGGAGACCCAGTACTTC. Residues: CAWSVLGRETQYF.

V and J are TRBV9 and TRBJ1-1, with 11 positions matching TRBD1. Germline trimming cut 3 bases from V and 8 bases from J; bases unmatched to any gene: 15. CDR3 length: 17 residues. The germline gives CDR1 SGDLS, CDR2 YYNGEE. The CDR3 coding sequence is TGTGCCAGCAGCGGACTGGGACAGGGGGTCGGTCGGAGAGAAGCTTTCTTT. Translation gives CASSGLGQGVGRREAFF.

J is TRBJ1-4 and V is TRBV4-2; 7 bases align to TRBD1. After removal of 1 base from V and 5 bases from J, the junction contained 4 bases not matched to a gene. The germline V gene has CDR1 LGHNA and CDR2 YNFKEQ. The CDR3 runs 15 residues. The CDR3, as DNA: TGTGCCAGCAGCCAAGGGGACAGACTAAATGAAAAACTGTTTTTT. Translated: CASSQGDRLNEKLFF.

V and J are TRBV10-3 and TRBJ2-7, with 12 bases that match TRBD2. J was trimmed by 2 bases and V by 10 bases; bases with no gene match: 6. The CDR3 totals 14 residues. CDR1 and CDR2 (germline): ENHRY, SYGVKD. CDR3 DNA sequence: TGTGCCACGAGGACTAGCGGGATCGCCTACGAGCAGTACTTC. It yields the protein CATRTSGIAYEQYF.